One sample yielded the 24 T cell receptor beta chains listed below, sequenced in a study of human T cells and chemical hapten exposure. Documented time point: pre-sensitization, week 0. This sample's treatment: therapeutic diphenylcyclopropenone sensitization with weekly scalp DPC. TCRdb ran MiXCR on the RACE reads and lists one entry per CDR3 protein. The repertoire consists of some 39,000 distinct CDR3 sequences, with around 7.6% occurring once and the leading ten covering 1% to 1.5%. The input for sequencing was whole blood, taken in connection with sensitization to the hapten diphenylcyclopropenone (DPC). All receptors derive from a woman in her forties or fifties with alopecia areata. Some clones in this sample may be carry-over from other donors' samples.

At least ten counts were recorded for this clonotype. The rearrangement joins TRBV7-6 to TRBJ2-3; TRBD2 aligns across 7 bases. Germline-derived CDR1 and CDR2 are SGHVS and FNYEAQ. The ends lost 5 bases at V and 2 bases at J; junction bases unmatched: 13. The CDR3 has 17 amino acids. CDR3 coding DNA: TGTGCCAGCAGCCGTAACCCTCTAGCGGAGACCACAGATACGCAGTATTTT. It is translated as CASSRNPLAETTDTQYF. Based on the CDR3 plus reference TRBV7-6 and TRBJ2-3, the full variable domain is GAGVSQSPRYKVTKRGQDVALRCDPISGHVSLYWYRQALGQGPEFLTYFNYEAQQDKSGLPNDRFSAERPEGSISTLTIQRTEQRDSAMYRCASSRNPLAETTDTQYFGPGTRLTVL.

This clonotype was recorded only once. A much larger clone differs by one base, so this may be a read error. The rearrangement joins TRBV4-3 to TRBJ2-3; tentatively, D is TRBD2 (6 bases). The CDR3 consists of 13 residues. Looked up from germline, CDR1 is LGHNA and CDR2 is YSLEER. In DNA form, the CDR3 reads TGCGCCAGCAGCCAAGATCGGCGGGATACGCGGTATTTT. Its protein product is CASSQDRRDTRYF.

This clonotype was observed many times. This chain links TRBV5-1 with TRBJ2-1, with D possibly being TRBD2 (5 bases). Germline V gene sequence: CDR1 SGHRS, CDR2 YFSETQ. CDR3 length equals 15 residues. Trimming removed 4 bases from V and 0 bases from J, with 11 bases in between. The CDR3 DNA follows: TGCGCCAGCAGCGGCGGGCAGAGCTCCTACAATGAGCAGTTCTTC. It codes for CASSGGQSSYNEQFF.

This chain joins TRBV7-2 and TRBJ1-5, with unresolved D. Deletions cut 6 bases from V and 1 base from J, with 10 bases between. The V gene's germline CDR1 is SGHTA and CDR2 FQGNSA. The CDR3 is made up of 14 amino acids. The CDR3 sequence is CASSSFGSNQPQHF. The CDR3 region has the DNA TGTGCCAGCAGTTCCTTTGGGAGCAATCAGCCCCAGCATTTT.

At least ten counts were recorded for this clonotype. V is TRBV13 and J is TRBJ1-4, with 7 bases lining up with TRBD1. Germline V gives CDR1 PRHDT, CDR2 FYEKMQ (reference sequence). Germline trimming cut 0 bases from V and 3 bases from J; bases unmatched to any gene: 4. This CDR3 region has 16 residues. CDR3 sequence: CASSLGPRGANEKLFF. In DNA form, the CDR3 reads TGTGCCAGCAGCTTAGGGCCCAGGGGGGCTAATGAAAAACTGTTTTTT.

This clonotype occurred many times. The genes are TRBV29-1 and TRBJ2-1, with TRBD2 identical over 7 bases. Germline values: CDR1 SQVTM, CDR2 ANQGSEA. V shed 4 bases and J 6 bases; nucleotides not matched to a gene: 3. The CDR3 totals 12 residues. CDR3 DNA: TGCAGCGTTGGGGAGGGGAGCAATGAGCAGTTCTTC. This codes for CSVGEGSNEQFF.

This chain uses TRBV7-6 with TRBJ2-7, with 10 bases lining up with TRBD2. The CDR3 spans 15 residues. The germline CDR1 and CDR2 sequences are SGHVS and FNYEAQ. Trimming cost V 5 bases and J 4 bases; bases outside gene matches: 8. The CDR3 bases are TGTGCCAGCAGCAAGCGGGAGGGAATCCCTTACGAGCAGTACTTC. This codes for CASSKREGIPYEQYF.

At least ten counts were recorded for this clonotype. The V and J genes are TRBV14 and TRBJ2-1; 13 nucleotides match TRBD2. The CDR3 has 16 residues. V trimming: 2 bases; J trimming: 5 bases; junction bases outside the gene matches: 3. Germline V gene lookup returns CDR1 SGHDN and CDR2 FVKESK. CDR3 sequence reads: CASSQWTSGRNNEQFF. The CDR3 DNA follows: TGTGCCAGCAGCCAATGGACTAGCGGGAGAAACAATGAGCAGTTCTTC.

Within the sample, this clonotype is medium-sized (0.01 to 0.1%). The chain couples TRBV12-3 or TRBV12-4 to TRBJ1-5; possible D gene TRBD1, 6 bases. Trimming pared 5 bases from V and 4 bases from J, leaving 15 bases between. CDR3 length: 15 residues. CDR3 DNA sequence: TGTGCCAGCAGTCCTCCAACGGACAGAAATCAGCCCCAGCATTTT. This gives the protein CASSPPTDRNQPQHF.

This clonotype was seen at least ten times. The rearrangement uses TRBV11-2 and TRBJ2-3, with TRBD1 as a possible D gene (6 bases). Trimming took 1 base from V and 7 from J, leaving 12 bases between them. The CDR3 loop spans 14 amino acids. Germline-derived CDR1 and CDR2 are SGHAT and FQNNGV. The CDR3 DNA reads TGTGCCAGCAGCTTAGTCGACAGGCAGCATACGCAGTATTTT. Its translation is CASSLVDRQHTQYF.

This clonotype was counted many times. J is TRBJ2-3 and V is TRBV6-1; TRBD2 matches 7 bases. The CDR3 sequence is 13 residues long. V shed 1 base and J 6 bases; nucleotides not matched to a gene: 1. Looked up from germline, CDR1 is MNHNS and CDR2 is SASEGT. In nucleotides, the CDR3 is TGTGCCAGCAGTGAAGACGGGAGGGATACGCAGTATTTT. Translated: CASSEDGRDTQYF.

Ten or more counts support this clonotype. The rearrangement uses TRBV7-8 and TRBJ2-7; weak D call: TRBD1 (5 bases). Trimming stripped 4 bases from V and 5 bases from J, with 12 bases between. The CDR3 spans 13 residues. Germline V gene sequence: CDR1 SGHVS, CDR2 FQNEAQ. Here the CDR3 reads CASSSPGFHEQYF. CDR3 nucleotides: TGTGCCAGCAGCTCCCCAGGGTTCCACGAGCAGTACTTC.

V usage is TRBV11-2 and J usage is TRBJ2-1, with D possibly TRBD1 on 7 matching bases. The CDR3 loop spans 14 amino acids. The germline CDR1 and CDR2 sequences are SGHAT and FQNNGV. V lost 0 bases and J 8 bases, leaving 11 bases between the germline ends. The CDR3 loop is CASSLEQGRYEQFF. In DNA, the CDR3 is TGTGCCAGCAGCTTAGAACAGGGGAGGTATGAGCAGTTCTTC.

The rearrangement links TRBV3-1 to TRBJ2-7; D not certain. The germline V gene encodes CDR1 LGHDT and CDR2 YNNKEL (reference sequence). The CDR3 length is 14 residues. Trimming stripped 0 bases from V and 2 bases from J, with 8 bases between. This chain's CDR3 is CASSQDRQAYEQYF. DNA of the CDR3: TGTGCCAGCAGCCAAGATCGGCAGGCCTACGAGCAGTACTTC.

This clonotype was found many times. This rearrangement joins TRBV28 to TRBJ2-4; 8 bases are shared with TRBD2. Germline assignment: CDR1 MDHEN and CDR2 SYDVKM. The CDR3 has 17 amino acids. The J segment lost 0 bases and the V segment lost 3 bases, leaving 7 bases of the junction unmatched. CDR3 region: CASSFRGGRVAKNIQYF. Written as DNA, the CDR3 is TGTGCCAGCAGTTTCCGGGGGGGGCGAGTAGCCAAAAACATTCAGTACTTC.

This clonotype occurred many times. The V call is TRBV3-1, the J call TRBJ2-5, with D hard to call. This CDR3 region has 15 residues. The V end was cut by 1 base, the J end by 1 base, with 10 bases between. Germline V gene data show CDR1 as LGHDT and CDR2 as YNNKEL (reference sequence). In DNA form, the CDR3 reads TGTGCCAGCAGCCAAGTGTCAGGCCTCCAAGAGACCCAGTACTTC. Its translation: CASSQVSGLQETQYF.

The CDR3, as DNA: TGCAGCGTTGTACAGGGGTCCTATGGCTACACCTTC. It translates to CSVVQGSYGYTF. The genes are TRBV29-1 and TRBJ1-2; 7 nucleotides line up with TRBD1. The CDR3 spans 12 residues. After removal of 4 bases from V and 4 bases from J, the junction contained 3 bases not matched to a gene. Germline CDR1 and CDR2: SQVTM and ANQGSEA. The complete variable domain, with remaining parts taken from reference TRBV29-1 and TRBJ1-2, reads SAVISQKPSRDICQRGTSLTIQCQVDSQVTMMFWYRQQPGQSLTLIATANQGSEATYESGFVIDKFPISRPNLTFSTLTVSNMSPEDSSIYLCSVVQGSYGYTFGSGTRLTVV.

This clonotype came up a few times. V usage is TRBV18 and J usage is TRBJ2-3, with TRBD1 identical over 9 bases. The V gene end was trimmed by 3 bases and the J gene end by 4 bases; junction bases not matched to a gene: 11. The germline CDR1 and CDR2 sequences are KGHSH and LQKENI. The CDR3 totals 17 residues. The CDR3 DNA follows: TGTGCCAGCTCACCGAGGGGGCGACAGGGGGGTGCAGATACGCAGTATTTT. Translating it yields CASSPRGRQGGADTQYF. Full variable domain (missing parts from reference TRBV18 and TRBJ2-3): NAGVMQNPRHLVRRRGQEARLRCSPMKGHSHVYWYRQLPEEGLKFMVYLQKENIIDESGMPKERFSAEFPKEGPSILRIQQVVRGDSAAYFCASSPRGRQGGADTQYFGPGTRLTVL.

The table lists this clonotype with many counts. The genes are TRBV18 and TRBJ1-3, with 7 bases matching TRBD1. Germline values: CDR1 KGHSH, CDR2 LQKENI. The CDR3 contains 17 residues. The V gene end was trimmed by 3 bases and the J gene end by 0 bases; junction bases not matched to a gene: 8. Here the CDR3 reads CASSPSGTVSSGNTIYF. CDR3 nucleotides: TGTGCCAGCTCACCCTCCGGGACAGTGAGCTCTGGAAACACCATATATTTT. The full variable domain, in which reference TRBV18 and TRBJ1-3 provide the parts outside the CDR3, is NAGVMQNPRHLVRRRGQEARLRCSPMKGHSHVYWYRQLPEEGLKFMVYLQKENIIDESGMPKERFSAEFPKEGPSILRIQQVVRGDSAAYFCASSPSGTVSSGNTIYFGEGSWLTVV.

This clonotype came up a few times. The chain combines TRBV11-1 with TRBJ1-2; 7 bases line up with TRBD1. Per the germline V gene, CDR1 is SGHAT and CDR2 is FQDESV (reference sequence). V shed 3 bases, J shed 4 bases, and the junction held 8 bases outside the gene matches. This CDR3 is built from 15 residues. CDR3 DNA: TGTGCCAGCAGCTTCAGACAGGGACCACTCTATGGCTACACCTTC. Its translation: CASSFRQGPLYGYTF.

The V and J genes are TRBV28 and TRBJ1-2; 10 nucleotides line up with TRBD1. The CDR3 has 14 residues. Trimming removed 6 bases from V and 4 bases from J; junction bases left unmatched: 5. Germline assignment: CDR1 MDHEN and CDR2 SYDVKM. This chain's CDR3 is CASRDRGRGYGYTF. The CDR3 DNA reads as TGTGCCAGCAGGGACAGGGGGAGAGGCTATGGCTACACCTTC.

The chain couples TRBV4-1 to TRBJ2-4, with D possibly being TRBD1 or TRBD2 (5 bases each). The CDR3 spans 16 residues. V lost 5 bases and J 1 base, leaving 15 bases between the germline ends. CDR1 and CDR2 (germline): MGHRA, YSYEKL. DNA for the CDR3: TGCGCCAGCAGCTTAGACAACGGGGCGGCCAAAAACATTCAGTACTTC. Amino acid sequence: CASSLDNGAAKNIQYF.

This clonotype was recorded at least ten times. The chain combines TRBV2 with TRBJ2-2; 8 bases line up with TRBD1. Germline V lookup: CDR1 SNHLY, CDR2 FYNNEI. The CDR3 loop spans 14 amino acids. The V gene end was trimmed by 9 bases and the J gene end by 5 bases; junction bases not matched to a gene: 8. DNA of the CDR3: TGTGCCAGGGGAAGGACAGGGAGGACCGGGGAGCTGTTTTTT. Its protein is CARGRTGRTGELFF.

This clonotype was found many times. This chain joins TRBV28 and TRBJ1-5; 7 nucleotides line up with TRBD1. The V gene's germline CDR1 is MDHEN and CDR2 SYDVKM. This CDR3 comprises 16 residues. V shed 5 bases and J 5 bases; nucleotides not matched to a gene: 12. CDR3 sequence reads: CASSPPGAGGYQPQHF. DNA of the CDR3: TGTGCCAGCAGTCCCCCCGGGGCAGGGGGTTATCAGCCCCAGCATTTT. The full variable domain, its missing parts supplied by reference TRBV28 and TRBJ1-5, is DVKVTQSSRYLVKRTGEKVFLECVQDMDHENMFWYRQDPGLGLRLIYFSYDVKMKEKGDIPEGYSVSREKKERFSLILESASTNQTSMYLCASSPPGAGGYQPQHFGDGTRLSIL.